This T cell receptor beta chain was recovered during a study of blood T cell repertoires in COVID-19 (dated by TCRdb to 2020 to 2022). Notes on the research overall: Samples covering the acute and convalescent phases of COVID-19 were provided by collaborators in the United States, Italy and Spain. The material from the prospective study consisted of cDNA or gDNA derived from T cells, B-cell-depleted T cells, or PBMCs. The dataset comprised deeply sampled blood TCRbeta repertoires from subjects exposed to, actively infected with, or recovered from COVID-19. A freely available public database, intended as a resource for researchers studying the immune response to SARS-CoV-2, is where the repertoires were released. The samples were drawn from the first 160 participants of the ongoing ImmuneRACE study and from 950 to 1,500 subjects provided by 6 global collaborators. A de-identified subject ID, COVID-19 status, age in years and sex were almost always included in the sample metadata. Where HLA class I and class II types were available, the types were taken from metadata supplied by the sample provider, not from assay-based typing.

CDR3 length: 15 amino acids, cysteine to phenylalanine. The kept DNA is CDR3 alone, 45 bases in frame from the first base. V ends up 4 bases short and J 1 base short, with an unmatched junction base count of 5. The germline V gene specifies SGHRS as CDR1 and YFSETQ as CDR2. A second Seattle source provided samples from volunteer blood donors who had recovered from COVID-19. The collaborating institutions used their own protocols to collect whole blood in K2EDTA tubes. For TCRbeta analysis, collaborators shipped samples as frozen whole blood, isolated PBMCs, or DNA extracted from either of those sample types. In regard to this clone: What antigen it recognizes has not been identified. No clone much larger than this one lies a single base away; base qualities are absent.

TCRbeta CDR3 regions were amplified from genomic DNA by means of the immunoSEQ Assay, a bias-controlled multiplex PCR. The original methods were these. Within the assay, amplification of reference gene primers was used to estimate how many nucleated cells each sample contained. Sequence reads were collapsed and filtered to measure the absolute abundance of every unique TCRbeta CDR3 rearrangement. For each sample, productive Simpson clonality was calculated as the square root of Simpson's diversity index across productive rearrangements. The immuneACCESS repertoire file appears here via TCRdb, limited to in-frame rearrangements. These files lack a portion of the clones; in checked studies, under half of the deficit traces to unresolved V genes, and the cause of the others is not known. D and trimming come from the DNA, and the V and J calls and clone size come from that table. In all, the sample holds a few hundred thousand clones, and approximately 86% of those were seen once. Roughly 2.1% of the sample belongs to the ten largest clones.

The full study reports these points: The quantity of clinical and demographic metadata differed by source and by participant and was supplied without curation.

The chain is made from TRBV5-1 and TRBJ1-1, with TRBD1 identical over 9 junction bases. Sequencing was carried out using peripheral blood. This receptor was taken from a woman in her 30s who had recovered from COVID-19. In nucleotides, the sequence is TGCGCCAGCAGCCGGGGACAGGGACGGAACACTGAAGCTTTCTTT. Its translation reads: CASSRGQGRNTEAFF.